A selection of T cell receptor beta chains follows, all from one sample in a study of neurological immune-mediated disorders. TCRdb reanalysed the 5' RACE reads using MiXCR and keeps one entry per CDR3 protein. Of more than 95,000 distinct CDR3 sequences in the sample, 9.5% to 14% were seen once. The specimen was PBMCs. These receptor sequences come from a female donor with HTLV-1-associated myelopathy (HAM/TSP). Both conserved end residues are part of each CDR3. A D gene is named only where the DNA matches it firmly. Clone size is not always given. Where it is, it says once, few, many or a class for expanded clones.

>many|.|TRBV28|TRBJ2-1
TGTGCCAGCTGCTCCGGGGGGCGGCCGGAGCAGTTCTTC
CASCSGGRPEQFF
>many|TRBD2|TRBV5-1|TRBJ2-1
TGCGCCAGCAGCATTAGCGGGGGGGCCAGCAATGAGCAGTTCTTC
CASSISGGASNEQFF
>many|TRBD1|TRBV7-9|TRBJ2-1
TGTGCCAGCACCCTAGGACAGGGCTCGGAGCAGTTCTTC
CASTLGQGSEQFF
>many|.|TRBV20-1|TRBJ1-5
TGCAGTGCTAGGACAGGCGGACCTAATCAGCCCCAGCATTTT
CSARTGGPNQPQHF
>many|TRBD2|TRBV5-1|TRBJ2-3
TGCGCCAGCAGCTTTTCGGGACTAGCGGGGGTGACAGATACGCAGTATTTT
CASSFSGLAGVTDTQYF
>few|.|TRBV7-9|TRBJ2-1
TGTGCCAGCAGCTTATCAGGGAACACCTACAATGAGCAGTTCTTC
CASSLSGNTYNEQFF
>.|.|TRBV12-3/TRBV12-4|TRBJ1-4
TGTGCCAGCAGTCCTGACAGGTCCCCAACAACTAATGAAAAACTGTTTTTT
CASSPDRSPTTNEKLFF
>many|TRBD2|TRBV7-6|TRBJ2-1
TGTGCCAGCAGCTTAATGGCTAGCGGGGGGCCCTCCTACAATGAGCAGTTCTTC
CASSLMASGGPSYNEQFF
>medium-sized|.|TRBV20-1|TRBJ2-4
TGCAGGGGGACGGGTCTAGCCAAAAACATTCAGTACTTC
CRGTGLAKNIQYF
>few|.|TRBV28|TRBJ2-5
TGTGCCAGCAGTTCCAGGAGGACGGAGACCCAGTACTTC
CASSSRRTETQYF
>many|TRBD1|TRBV4-1|TRBJ1-4
TGCGCCAGCAGCCCATGGACAGGGGTGAATGAAAAACTGTTTTTT
CASSPWTGVNEKLFF
>few|.|TRBV20-1|TRBJ2-1
TGCAGTGCGAATAGCGGCCACAATGAGCAGTTCTTC
CSANSGHNEQFF
>many|.|TRBV21-1|TRBJ2-7
TGTGCCAGCAGCCGCAATTACCGGGACCGAACCTACGAGCAGTACTTC
CASSRNYRDRTYEQYF
>many|.|TRBV29-1|TRBJ2-5
TGCAGCGTTCGGGGCCTAGTGTACCAAGAGACCCAGTACTTC
CSVRGLVYQETQYF
>many|.|TRBV20-1|TRBJ2-1
TGCAGTGCTAGAGCCCGTCAGAGCTCCTACAATGAGCAGTTCTTC
CSARARQSSYNEQFF
>.|.|TRBV5-6|TRBJ2-7
TGTGCCAGCAGCTTGGAGGAGGAAAGTCACGAGCAGTACTTC
CASSLEEESHEQYF
>.|.|TRBV5-6|TRBJ2-2
TGTGCCAGCAGCTTGGTCTGGGAAAGGACCGGGGAGCTGTTTTTT
CASSLVWERTGELFF
>many|TRBD1|TRBV5-1|TRBJ2-2
TGCGCCAGCAGCGAGGGACAGCCGAACACCGGGGAGCTGTTTTTT
CASSEGQPNTGELFF
>few|TRBD1|TRBV27|TRBJ2-4
TGTGCCAGCAGTTTATCGGGACAGCAAGGGCGAGTATACATTCAGTACTTC
CASSLSGQQGRVYIQYF
>many|.|TRBV20-1|TRBJ2-7
TGCAGTGCTAGTGGCGGGGATCCTTCCTACGAGCAGTACTTC
CSASGGDPSYEQYF
>.|.|TRBV20-1|TRBJ2-7
TGCAGTCCGCGGGACTTCCACTCCTACGAGCAGTACTTC
CSPRDFHSYEQYF
>many|TRBD2|TRBV5-1|TRBJ2-1
TGCGCCAGCAGCTCCAGCGGGGGAGGCTACAATGAGCAGTTCTTC
CASSSSGGGYNEQFF
>many|.|TRBV5-1|TRBJ2-5
TGCGCCAGCAGCTTCGAATGGGGGGCTGGTACCCAGTACTTC
CASSFEWGAGTQYF
>many|TRBD2|TRBV20-1|TRBJ2-1
TGCAGTTCTGGACGGGGGGGAGACAATGAGCAGTTCTTC
CSSGRGGDNEQFF
>many|.|TRBV20-1|TRBJ1-1
TGCAGTGTTATCCCCGGACGTGCGGGGTCAAGTGAAGCTTTCTTT
CSVIPGRAGSSEAFF
>few|.|TRBV5-5|TRBJ2-7
TGTGCCAGCAGCTTGATGGTACTGAGGGAGCAGTACTTC
CASSLMVLREQYF
>many|TRBD2|TRBV29-1|TRBJ2-1
TGCAGCGTTGAAGACGGGAGGACCCGCTCCTACAATGAGCAGTTCTTC
CSVEDGRTRSYNEQFF
>many|TRBD2|TRBV20-1|TRBJ2-7
TGCAGTGCTAGAGATCTCCTAGCGGGGGGTGGGGAGCAGTACTTC
CSARDLLAGGGEQYF
>few|.|TRBV25-1|TRBJ2-4
TGTGCCAGCAGTGAATCGGGGATAGGGATTACCAAAAACATTCAGTACTTC
CASSESGIGITKNIQYF
>many|TRBD2|TRBV5-1|TRBJ2-7
TGCGCCAGCAGCTTGGAGACTAGCGGGGGGGCCCACGAGCAGTACTTC
CASSLETSGGAHEQYF
>few|.|TRBV5-1|TRBJ2-2
TGCGCCAGCAGCCCCGGGGGCCTAAGCGGGGAGCTGTTTTTT
CASSPGGLSGELFF
>many|.|TRBV5-1|TRBJ2-5
TGCGCCAGCAGCTTGTTAGGCGCGCAAGAGACCCAGTACTTC
CASSLLGAQETQYF
>many|.|TRBV7-2|TRBJ2-7
TGTGCCAGCAGCTTCGACAGAGCCTACTACGAGCAGTACTTC
CASSFDRAYYEQYF
>many|.|TRBV10-3|TRBJ2-1
TGTGCCATCAGTGTGATAGAGGGGAATGAGCAGTTCTTC
CAISVIEGNEQFF
>.|.|TRBV5-1|TRBJ2-2
TGCGCCAGCAGCGGCAGCCTTGGGGGAAACACCGGGGAGCTGTTTTTT
CASSGSLGGNTGELFF
>many|.|TRBV5-1|TRBJ2-1
TGCGCCAGCAGAAAAAAGGACAATGAGCAGTTCTTC
CASRKKDNEQFF
>many|TRBD1|TRBV7-6|TRBJ2-1
TGTGCCAGCAGTCTCGACAGGGGGGGGGCATACAATGAGCAGTTCTTC
CASSLDRGGAYNEQFF
>many|.|TRBV7-2|TRBJ2-1
TGTGCCAGCAGCTCATTAGCCTATGAGCAGTTCTTC
CASSSLAYEQFF
>many|TRBD1|TRBV5-1|TRBJ2-1
TGCGCCAGCAGCTCCCGACAGGGTGGCTACAATGAGCAGTTCTTC
CASSSRQGGYNEQFF
>many|.|TRBV7-2|TRBJ2-3
TGTGCCAGCAGCTCCAAGGGCGGGGGCACAGATACGCAGTATTTT
CASSSKGGGTDTQYF
>many|TRBD1|TRBV11-2|TRBJ2-7
TGTGCCAGCAGCTTCGGGACAGGGGACTCCTACGAGCAGTACTTC
CASSFGTGDSYEQYF
>few|TRBD1|TRBV7-3|TRBJ2-1
TGTGCCAGCAGCTTAACGTTTCGGGACAGAATCTACAATGAGCAGTTCTTC
CASSLTFRDRIYNEQFF